The 30 T cell receptor beta chains below were found in one sample sequenced in a study of blood T cell repertoires in COVID-19. The protocol was immunoSEQ multiplex PCR, while the TCRdb copy is restricted to in-frame clones and leaves out a portion. The table shows roughly 180,000 clones, with approximately 86% occurring only once. The sample taken for sequencing was peripheral blood. The receptors derive from a man in his sixties who had recovered from COVID-19.

The chain carries TRBV27 and TRBJ2-1, with D perhaps TRBD1 (5 bases). Germline V gene data show CDR1 as MNHEY and CDR2 as SMNVEV (reference sequence). Trimming cost V 2 bases and J 5 bases, with 16 bases left between them. This CDR3 spans 16 amino acids. The DNA of the CDR3 is TGTGCCAGCAGTTTAAAGTGGGGCTTTGGGAACAATGAGCAGTTCTTC. Encoded protein: CASSLKWGFGNNEQFF.

This chain links TRBV28 with TRBJ2-7; 10 bases map to TRBD2. Losses at the gene ends were 7 bases for V and 2 bases for J; bases not matched to a gene: 5. Germline CDR1 MDHEN, CDR2 SYDVKM. CDR3 length: 14 residues. As DNA, the CDR3 is TGTGCCAGCACCACTAGCGGGGAACCCTACGAGCAGTACTTC. Protein product: CASTTSGEPYEQYF.

This clone was detected only a few times. The rearrangement links TRBV9 to TRBJ1-6; D might be TRBD1 (6 bases). This CDR3 comprises 16 residues. Germline loops: CDR1 SGDLS, CDR2 YYNGEE. With 3 bases removed from V and 8 bases from J, the gap between germline ends came to 18 bases. Written as DNA, the CDR3 is TGTGCCAGCAGCGCAGGACAGACCCAGAGGTATTCACCCCTCCACTTT. This sequence encodes CASSAGQTQRYSPLHF.

The chain links TRBV19 to TRBJ2-1; weak D call: TRBD1 (5 bases). Trimming cost V 11 bases and J 7 bases, with 21 bases left between them. This CDR3 is 14 amino acids long. Germline V gene sequence: CDR1 LNHDA, CDR2 SQIVND (reference sequence). In nucleotides, the CDR3 is TGTGCCTCAAGGGCGCAGGGTCTGAGTAATGAGCAGTTCTTC. Its translation is CASRAQGLSNEQFF.

The chain couples TRBV27 to TRBJ1-3; D possibly corresponds to TRBD1 (6 bases). The CDR3 sequence is 14 residues long. The germline V gene has CDR1 MNHEY and CDR2 SMNVEV (reference sequence). Trimming removed 5 bases from V and 1 base from J, with 9 bases in between. The CDR3: CASSKQGSGNTIYF. DNA for the CDR3: TGTGCCAGCAGTAAACAGGGATCTGGAAACACCATATATTTT.

The rearrangement uses TRBV18 and TRBJ1-6; D uncertain. Germline CDR1 KGHSH, CDR2 LQKENI. The CDR3 sequence is 15 residues long. Trimming stripped 3 bases from V and 5 bases from J, with 11 bases between. CDR3 loop: CASSPGGIHNSPLHF. CDR3 DNA sequence: TGTGCCAGCTCACCGGGAGGGATCCATAATTCACCCCTCCACTTT.

The chain couples TRBV10-3 to TRBJ1-2, with D unresolved. Germline CDR1 ENHRY, CDR2 SYGVKD. Trimming removed 7 bases from V and 1 base from J, with 7 bases in between. The CDR3 spans 12 residues. CDR3 in DNA: TGTGCCATCAAACAGAGTAACTATGGCTACACCTTC. It is translated as CAIKQSNYGYTF.

The chain uses TRBV27 and TRBJ1-2; D unresolved. Between the trimmed V and J ends, which lost 0 bases and 4 bases, there was a span of 15 bases. Per germline, CDR1 MNHEY and CDR2 SMNVEV (reference sequence). CDR3 length equals 16 residues. The CDR3 sequence is CASSLSNPGDAYGYTF. Written as DNA, the CDR3 is TGTGCCAGCAGTTTATCGAATCCGGGAGATGCCTATGGCTACACCTTC.

The rearrangement uses TRBV13 and TRBJ2-5; the D is unclear. This CDR3 has 12 amino acids. Germline loops: CDR1 PRHDT, CDR2 FYEKMQ (reference sequence). V lost 2 bases and J lost 5, with 6 bases in between. The CDR3 spells CASSLIRETQYF. The DNA for the CDR3 is TGTGCCAGCAGCTTAATTCGGGAGACCCAGTACTTC.

V usage is TRBV27 and J usage is TRBJ1-1, with a possible D match to TRBD1 (6 bases). This CDR3 contains 14 residues. Trimming stripped 6 bases from V and 2 bases from J, with 13 bases between. The V gene's germline CDR1 is MNHEY and CDR2 SMNVEV (reference sequence). DNA for the CDR3: TGTGCCAGCAGCTGGACAGCGATTAACACTGAAGCTTTCTTT. This sequence encodes CASSWTAINTEAFF.

A single count supports this clone. The genes are TRBV4-3 and TRBJ2-3; D possibly corresponds to TRBD1 (6 bases). Germline assignment: CDR1 LGHNA and CDR2 YSLEER. Trimming pared 4 bases from V and 1 base from J, leaving 12 bases between. This CDR3 contains 15 residues. The DNA for the CDR3 is TGCGCCAGCAGCCTCACAGGGACCCGCACAGATACGCAGTATTTT. Translation: CASSLTGTRTDTQYF.

The chain combines TRBV15 with TRBJ2-7, with TRBD2 as a possible D gene (7 bases). CDR3 size: 16 residues. CDR1 is LNHNV and CDR2 is YYDKDF in the germline V gene (reference sequence). V was clipped by 5 bases and J by 3 bases, with 20 bases between them. The CDR3 sequence: CATSPGVVGGGYEQYF. CDR3 nucleotides: TGTGCCACCAGCCCTGGGGTTGTAGGGGGGGGCTACGAGCAGTACTTC.

This clone was counted a few times. The chain carries TRBV6-5 and TRBJ1-2; 9 nucleotides align to TRBD1. Germline V gene lookup returns CDR1 MNHEY and CDR2 SVGAGI. The CDR3 has 13 residues. V lost 6 bases to trimming and J lost 4 bases; unmatched junction nucleotides: 3. The CDR3 loop is CASRQTGGYGYTF. The CDR3 nucleotides read TGTGCCAGCAGGCAGACAGGGGGCTATGGCTACACCTTC.

This clone was picked up one time. The V call is TRBV6-4, the J call TRBJ2-3, with 7 bases identical to TRBD1. Germline CDR1 is MRHNA and CDR2 is SNTAGT. The V gene end was trimmed by 2 bases and the J gene end by 8 bases; junction bases not matched to a gene: 4. The CDR3 is 13 residues long. The CDR3 nucleotides are TGTGCCAGCAGTGACAAACAGGGGAGTACGCAGTATTTT. This translates into CASSDKQGSTQYF.

The chain links TRBV12-3 or TRBV12-4 to TRBJ1-6, with D possibly matching TRBD1 (6 bases). V gave up 6 bases and J gave up 6 bases, with 9 bases separating them. This CDR3 has 13 amino acids. This chain's CDR3 is CASRGQPNSPLHF. The CDR3 DNA is TGTGCCAGCAGAGGACAGCCTAATTCACCCCTCCACTTT.

The chain joins TRBV4-2 to TRBJ2-7; possible D gene TRBD1, 6 bases. The V end was cut by 1 base, the J end by 3 bases, with 13 bases between. CDR3 length: 15 amino acids. The germline V gene encodes CDR1 LGHNA and CDR2 YNFKEQ. The CDR3 region is CASSQARTVFYEQYF. CDR3 DNA: TGTGCCAGCAGCCAAGCCCGGACAGTCTTCTACGAGCAGTACTTC.

This clone has more than one count but fewer than ten. The V gene is TRBV3-1 (or the pseudogene TRBV3-2), the J gene TRBJ2-2; 11 positions agree with TRBD1. CDR1 is LGHDT, CDR2 YNNKEL, per germline (reference sequence). The length of the CDR3 is 16 residues. The junction had 3 bases not matched to a gene; V was cut back by 4 bases and J by 2 bases. CDR3 coding DNA: TGTGCCAGCAGCCGGACAGGGGGCATTAACACCGGGGAGCTGTTTTTT. Protein: CASSRTGGINTGELFF.

This chain connects TRBV5-8 to TRBJ1-5; D may be TRBD1 (5 bases). The V gene's germline CDR1 is SGHTS and CDR2 YDEGEE. The CDR3 contains 15 residues. V shed 4 bases and J shed 5 bases, with 16 bases lying between them. The CDR3 is CASSRRGREDQPQHF. CDR3 DNA sequence: TGTGCCAGCAGCCGGAGGGGCAGGGAGGATCAGCCCCAGCATTTT.

This chain links TRBV7-9 with TRBJ1-4; D gene unclear. The CDR3 is 15 amino acids. CDR1 is SEHNR, CDR2 FQNEAQ, per germline (reference sequence). V dropped 4 bases and J dropped 2 bases, with 11 bases sitting between them. The CDR3 DNA reads as TGTGCCAGCAGCTACCTCAGAGGGACTAATGAAAAACTGTTTTTT. It is translated as CASSYLRGTNEKLFF.

This clone occurred once. CDR3 nucleotide sequence: TGTGCCAGCAGTTTACGGTTTGAAGCTTTCTTT. Its translation is CASSLRFEAFF. V gene TRBV12-3 or TRBV12-4 combines with J gene TRBJ1-1; D uncertain. V dropped 2 bases and J dropped 7 bases, with 5 bases sitting between them. The CDR3 contains 11 residues.

This clone has at least ten counts. The V and J genes are TRBV4-2 and TRBJ2-7; no firm D call. The CDR3 extends over 15 amino acids. Germline V lookup: CDR1 LGHNA, CDR2 YNFKEQ. V lost 0 bases to trimming and J lost 1 base, with 10 bases between them. CDR3 bases: TGTGCCAGCAGCCAAGACCGGCCAGGTTCCTACGAGCAGTACTTC. Protein: CASSQDRPGSYEQYF.

The V call is TRBV9, the J call TRBJ1-3, with 9 bases aligning to TRBD1. The junction had 7 bases not matched to a gene; V was cut back by 3 bases and J by 0 bases. Germline CDR1 reads SGDLS; CDR2 reads YYNGEE. The CDR3 has 17 amino acids. The CDR3, as DNA: TGTGCCAGCAGCGGGGGACAGGGAACTCTCTCTGGAAACACCATATATTTT. Protein product: CASSGGQGTLSGNTIYF.

The J gene is TRBJ2-4, the V gene TRBV5-6; D is ambiguous. Between the trimmed V and J ends, which lost 4 bases and 0 bases, there was a span of 8 bases. This CDR3 is built from 14 residues. Germline V CDR1 and CDR2: SGHDT, YYEEEE. DNA of the CDR3: TGTGCCAGCAGCCTCTCACTAGCCAAAAACATTCAGTACTTC. This codes for CASSLSLAKNIQYF.

V usage is TRBV7-2 and J usage is TRBJ2-3; 16 bases map to TRBD2. J lost 4 bases, V lost 5 bases, and 6 bases had no gene match. CDR1 and CDR2 (germline): SGHTA, FQGNSA. The CDR3 totals 17 residues. The CDR3, as DNA: TGTGCCAGCAGCATCGGGACTAGCGGGGGGGCCGCAGATACGCAGTATTTT. This codes for CASSIGTSGGAADTQYF.

This clone has just one count. The genes are TRBV6-2 or TRBV6-3 and TRBJ2-7, with 12 bases that match TRBD1. V gave up 6 bases and J gave up 3 bases; unmatched junction bases: 6. The CDR3 contains 15 residues. Per germline, CDR1 MNHEY and CDR2 SVGEGT. CDR3 in amino acids: CASRPGTGGDYEQYF. The DNA for the CDR3 is TGTGCCAGCAGACCTGGGACAGGGGGCGACTACGAGCAGTACTTC.

The V gene is TRBV4-1, the J gene TRBJ1-3; 7 positions match TRBD1. Trimming cost V 0 bases and J 4 bases; bases outside gene matches: 9. Germline CDR1 is MGHRA and CDR2 is YSYEKL. This CDR3 comprises 17 residues. The CDR3 here is CASSQEGRGLRGNTIYF. The CDR3 DNA sequence: TGCGCCAGCAGCCAAGAGGGCAGGGGGTTAAGGGGAAACACCATATATTTT.

The chain is built from TRBV5-1 and TRBJ2-5; 7 nucleotides agree with TRBD2. The J segment lost 4 bases and the V segment lost 3 bases, leaving 3 bases of the junction unmatched. There are 13 residues in the CDR3. Germline lookup yields CDR1 SGHRS and CDR2 YFSETQ. The CDR3 sequence: CASSSPGGETQYF. CDR3 in DNA: TGCGCCAGCAGCTCCCCGGGGGGAGAGACCCAGTACTTC.

This clone was counted once. The chain employs TRBV19 and TRBJ1-5; D possibly corresponds to TRBD1 (5 bases). This CDR3 has 15 residues. Between the trimmed V and J ends, which lost 1 base and 3 bases, there was a span of 10 bases. The germline CDR1 and CDR2 sequences are LNHDA and SQIVND (reference sequence). CDR3 loop: CASSIGQGFNQPQHF. CDR3 sequence (DNA): TGTGCCAGTAGTATAGGGCAGGGCTTCAATCAGCCCCAGCATTTT.

V gene TRBV7-9 combines with J gene TRBJ2-3, with 10 nucleotides matching TRBD2. CDR1 and CDR2 from the germline V gene are SEHNR and FQNEAQ (reference sequence). The CDR3 spans 16 residues. The V and J ends lost 2 bases and 1 base, in that order; junction bases with no gene match: 3. The CDR3: CASSLTLAGRTDTQYF. The CDR3 DNA sequence: TGTGCCAGCAGCTTAACACTAGCGGGGCGCACAGATACGCAGTATTTT.

The genes are TRBV6-5 and TRBJ1-2; D unclear. This CDR3 is built from 14 residues. Germline V gives CDR1 MNHEY, CDR2 SVGAGI. The ends were cut back, 6 bases at V and 4 bases at J, with 15 bases in the middle. CDR3 bases: TGTGCCAGCAGACGACAAACAGTATCCTATGGCTACACCTTC. It codes for CASRRQTVSYGYTF.